Following are 30 T cell receptor beta chains from one sample sequenced in a study of early T cells in non-severe SARS-CoV-2 infection. TCRdb processed the 5' RACE reads anew with MiXCR; each CDR3 protein has one entry. This sample has 85,000 to 100,000 distinct CDR3 sequences, with roughly 15% found just once. The sequencing input was whole blood. These receptors originate from an adult who was a healthcare worker with PCR-confirmed SARS-CoV-2 infection or an uninfected control (not recorded which).

The chain has TRBV20-1 and TRBJ1-2; D not certain. V lost 3 bases to trimming and J lost 6 bases, with 14 bases between them. Germline CDR1 and CDR2: DFQATT and SNEGSKA (reference sequence). The length of the CDR3 is 13 residues. The CDR3 nucleotides are TGCAGTGCTAGGACCGGACTTTCGGATGGCTACACCTTC. It specifies CSARTGLSDGYTF.

This clonotype turned up a few times. The chain is built from TRBV6-5 and TRBJ2-1; D not certain. Trimming pared 5 bases from V and 2 bases from J, leaving 13 bases between. This CDR3 contains 15 residues. The V gene's germline CDR1 is MNHEY and CDR2 SVGAGI. The CDR3 spells CASSPIPPPYNEQFF. Written as DNA, the CDR3 is TGTGCCAGCAGTCCTATCCCTCCACCCTACAATGAGCAGTTCTTC.

This clonotype was seen only a few times. The CDR3 spells CASSLSGRGFSNTGELFF. Here the CDR3 DNA reads TGTGCCAGCAGCTTAAGTGGCAGGGGGTTTTCGAACACCGGGGAGCTGTTTTTT. The J gene is TRBJ2-2, the V gene TRBV7-8; 7 bases map to TRBD1. V gave up 2 bases and J gave up 0 bases; unmatched junction bases: 9. The CDR3 is 18 residues long. Germline assignment: CDR1 SGHVS and CDR2 FQNEAQ.

This clonotype was seen a few times. The chain recombines TRBV6-2 or TRBV6-3 with TRBJ2-7; 7 bases align to TRBD2. CDR3 length: 16 amino acids. The V and J ends lost 4 bases and 6 bases, in that order; junction bases with no gene match: 15. Germline lookup yields CDR1 MNHEY and CDR2 SVGEGT. CDR3 region: CASSSQWGGTPSEQYF. CDR3 DNA: TGTGCCAGCAGTTCGCAGTGGGGGGGGACCCCCTCCGAGCAGTACTTC.

Comment on this clonotype: A single base separates this from a much larger clone, so it may be a read error. J is TRBJ2-2 and V is TRBV10-3, with D maybe TRBD2 (6 bases). This CDR3 comprises 16 residues. The germline gives CDR1 ENHRY, CDR2 SYGVKD. The CDR3 protein is CVISTTGTLNTGELFF. The CDR3 nucleotides are TGTGTCATCAGCACCACCGGGACTCTTAACACCGGGGAGCTGTTTTTT.

This clonotype was found a few times. V usage is TRBV9 and J usage is TRBJ1-5; D unclear. This CDR3 spans 15 amino acids. V lost 0 bases, J lost 1 base, and 8 bases lay in between. Germline V lookup: CDR1 SGDLS, CDR2 YYNGEE. CDR3 nucleotides: TGTGCCAGCAGCGTAGGGACCGTGAGCAATCAGCCCCAGCATTTT. As protein: CASSVGTVSNQPQHF. Full variable domain (rest looked up from reference TRBV9 and TRBJ1-5): DSGVTQTPKHLITATGQRVTLRCSPRSGDLSVYWYQQSLDQGLQFLIQYYNGEERAKGNILERFSAQQFPDLHSELNLSSLELGDSALYFCASSVGTVSNQPQHFGDGTRLSIL.

This chain links TRBV15 with TRBJ2-7; TRBD1 or TRBD2 may be the D gene (6 bases each). From germline, CDR1 is LNHNV and CDR2 YYDKDF (reference sequence). The CDR3 is 13 amino acids. V was cut by 5 bases and J by 6 bases, with 14 bases left in between. As DNA, the CDR3 is TGTGCCACCAGCGGGGGGCTGGAGGGCGAGCAGTACTTC. Residues: CATSGGLEGEQYF.

This clonotype showed up just a few times. CDR3 coding DNA: TGTGCCAGCAGTCCTTTCTCAACTAGGCCTGAAGCTTTCTTT. Its translation is CASSPFSTRPEAFF. V gene TRBV28 combines with J gene TRBJ1-1; D is uncertain. The V gene's germline CDR1 is MDHEN and CDR2 SYDVKM. The CDR3 extends over 14 amino acids. The V and J ends lost 5 bases and 6 bases respectively, with 16 bases between them.

As concerns this clonotype: The CDR3 ends on some other residue instead of the conserved phenylalanine or tryptophan, so this is likely a read error. This chain joins TRBV6-2 or TRBV6-3 and TRBJ2-1; 13 positions agree with TRBD2. The CDR3 is 16 residues long. Germline V gene sequence: CDR1 MNHEY, CDR2 SVGEGT. The J segment lost 8 bases and the V segment lost 2 bases, leaving 6 bases of the junction unmatched. The CDR3 reads CASSYQLAGGPDEQFS. DNA for the CDR3: TGTGCCAGCAGTTACCAACTAGCGGGAGGGCCCGATGAGCAGTTCTCC.

The chain recombines TRBV27 with TRBJ2-7; D gene unclear. Germline V gives CDR1 MNHEY, CDR2 SMNVEV (reference sequence). Trimming took off 6 bases at V and 0 bases at J, with 12 bases between the two ends. The CDR3 extends over 14 amino acids. The CDR3 region has the DNA TGTGCCAGCAGCCCCCTGAGGTTCTCCTACGAGCAGTACTTC. It codes for CASSPLRFSYEQYF.

The chain recombines TRBV5-6 with TRBJ2-7; 9 bases align to TRBD1. The CDR3 extends over 15 amino acids. Per the germline V gene, CDR1 is SGHDT and CDR2 is YYEEEE. V shed 3 bases, J shed 1 base, and the junction held 5 bases outside the gene matches. The CDR3 is CASSSTGTGSYEQYF. In DNA, the CDR3 is TGTGCCAGCAGCTCAACCGGGACAGGGTCCTACGAGCAGTACTTC. Using reference TRBV5-6 and TRBJ2-7 for the parts outside the CDR3, the full variable domain is DAGVTQSPTHLIKTRGQQVTLRCSPKSGHDTVSWYQQALGQGPQFIFQYYEEEERQRGNFPDRFSGHQFPNYSSELNVNALLLGDSALYLCASSSTGTGSYEQYFGPGTRLTVT.

V usage is TRBV9 and J usage is TRBJ2-6; D not resolved. Trimming stripped 5 bases from V and 4 bases from J, with 10 bases between. Germline V lookup: CDR1 SGDLS, CDR2 YYNGEE. The CDR3 has 14 residues. This chain's CDR3 is CASSSMGGANVLTF. DNA of the CDR3: TGTGCCAGCAGTTCCATGGGAGGGGCCAACGTCCTGACTTTC.

This clonotype was seen a handful of times. The chain links TRBV6-6 to TRBJ1-2; 10 bases match TRBD1. CDR1 MNHNY and CDR2 SVGAGI come from the germline V gene (reference sequence). Germline trimming cut 4 bases from V and 4 bases from J; bases unmatched to any gene: 6. The CDR3 length is 15 residues. The CDR3 nucleotides are TGTGCCAGCAGTTCGAGACAGGGGGCTGTCTATGGCTACACCTTC. Translated: CASSSRQGAVYGYTF.

CDR3 protein: CASSLGGQGSSTEAFF. The CDR3 nucleotides read TGTGCCAGCAGTTTAGGGGGACAGGGGTCGAGCACTGAAGCTTTCTTT. The chain has TRBV27 and TRBJ1-1; 10 nucleotides line up with TRBD1. The CDR3 has 16 amino acids. Germline V lookup: CDR1 MNHEY, CDR2 SMNVEV (reference sequence). Unmatched junction bases numbered 7, after V lost 2 bases and J lost 4 bases.

This clonotype has just a few counts. The rearrangement joins TRBV20-1 to TRBJ1-2, with TRBD1 as a possible D gene (6 bases). The CDR3 totals 14 residues. The V and J ends lost 3 bases and 8 bases respectively, with 19 bases between them. Germline V gene sequence: CDR1 DFQATT, CDR2 SNEGSKA (reference sequence). The CDR3 spells CSASPQAGARGYTF. The CDR3 DNA sequence: TGCAGTGCTAGCCCCCAGGCAGGGGCACGGGGCTACACCTTC.

The V and J genes are TRBV28 and TRBJ2-1; 9 bases map to TRBD2. There are 17 residues in the CDR3. V dropped 1 base and J dropped 5; count of bases not matched to a gene: 9. Per the germline V gene, CDR1 is MDHEN and CDR2 is SYDVKM. In DNA form, the CDR3 reads TGTGCCAGCAGTTTATCTCTTGCGGGAGGGTTCAACAATGAGCAGTTCTTC. Protein sequence: CASSLSLAGGFNNEQFF. The complete variable domain, with remaining parts taken from reference TRBV28 and TRBJ2-1, reads DVKVTQSSRYLVKRTGEKVFLECVQDMDHENMFWYRQDPGLGLRLIYFSYDVKMKEKGDIPEGYSVSREKKERFSLILESASTNQTSMYLCASSLSLAGGFNNEQFFGPGTRLTVL.

This clonotype was picked up a small number of times. V usage is TRBV6-2 or TRBV6-3 and J usage is TRBJ2-7, with TRBD2 matching over 9 bases. With V trimmed by 4 bases and J by 10 bases, 11 bases remained unmatched. CDR3 length equals 14 residues. Germline CDR1 is MNHEY and CDR2 is SVGEGT. As DNA, the CDR3 is TGTGCCAGCAGTTGGCTTGCTAGCGGGACACTACAGTACTTC. Its translation is CASSWLASGTLQYF.

This clonotype has a handful of counts. The chain couples TRBV20-1 to TRBJ2-7; 7 bases align to TRBD2. The CDR3 runs 14 residues. The germline CDR1 and CDR2 sequences are DFQATT and SNEGSKA (reference sequence). V shed 3 bases and J 0 bases; nucleotides not matched to a gene: 5. The DNA of the CDR3 is TGCAGTGCTAGTGGGGAGGGGCTCTCCTACGAGCAGTACTTC. It codes for CSASGEGLSYEQYF.

This clonotype has only a few counts. The CDR3 DNA reads TGTGCCAGCAGCTTACAGGGGATGGTTTATTCACCCCTCCACTTT. Translation gives CASSLQGMVYSPLHF. The chain has TRBV7-2 and TRBJ1-6; perhaps TRBD1 as D (6 bases). Per germline, CDR1 SGHTA and CDR2 FQGNSA. The V gene lost 2 bases and the J gene lost 8 bases, with 13 bases spanning the gap. The CDR3 consists of 15 residues.

This clonotype was seen repeatedly, ten times or more. This chain uses TRBV20-1 with TRBJ1-1; no definite D call. Trimming removed 3 bases at V and 2 bases at J, with 13 bases between. Germline V CDR1 and CDR2: DFQATT, SNEGSKA (reference sequence). The length of the CDR3 is 14 residues. The CDR3 sequence: CSASWAGINTEAFF. The CDR3 DNA reads as TGCAGTGCTAGCTGGGCAGGAATCAACACTGAAGCTTTCTTT.

This clonotype appeared a few times. The chain links TRBV12-3 or TRBV12-4 to TRBJ2-7; the D gene is possibly TRBD1 (5 bases). This CDR3 is 15 amino acids long. The germline V and J ends were trimmed by 5 bases and 1 base, with 15 bases remaining between them. In nucleotides, the CDR3 is TGTGCCAGCAGTCTTGGACATGTTCTTTCCTACGAGCAGTACTTC. Amino acids: CASSLGHVLSYEQYF.

This clonotype was detected only a few times. The V and J genes are TRBV20-1 and TRBJ1-3; D remains unclear. CDR1 is DFQATT and CDR2 is SNEGSKA in the germline V gene (reference sequence). Trimming took 2 bases from V and 6 from J, leaving 8 bases between them. The CDR3 is 12 amino acids. CDR3 nucleotide sequence: TGCAGTGCTAGACTTCTCGAAAACACCATATATTTT. Protein: CSARLLENTIYF.

The J gene is TRBJ2-5, the V gene TRBV3-1; no clear D. The germline V gene has CDR1 LGHDT and CDR2 YNNKEL (reference sequence). This CDR3 is built from 14 residues. The V end lost 4 bases, the J end lost 1 base, and 10 bases lay between the germline ends. The DNA for the CDR3 is TGTGCCAGCAGCCTAAGTGGCACCCAAGAGACCCAGTACTTC. Translating it yields CASSLSGTQETQYF.

The chain combines TRBV2 with TRBJ1-6; possibly TRBD1 for D (6 bases). V dropped 7 bases and J dropped 9 bases, with 16 bases sitting between them. Per the germline V gene, CDR1 is SNHLY and CDR2 is FYNNEI. The CDR3 is 14 amino acids. CDR3 protein: CASIGRGASSPLHF. CDR3 nucleotides: TGTGCCAGCATCGGTCGGGGGGCGAGTTCACCCCTCCACTTT.

This clonotype has a handful of counts. The chain combines TRBV7-9 with TRBJ1-5, with a tentative D call TRBD1 (5 bases). Between the trimmed V and J ends, which lost 5 bases and 4 bases, there was a span of 12 bases. The CDR3 runs to 14 residues. Germline assignment: CDR1 SEHNR and CDR2 FQNEAQ (reference sequence). CDR3 in DNA: TGTGCCAGCAGCAATCAGGGACCAAATCAGCCCCAGCATTTT. Residues: CASSNQGPNQPQHF.

The V call is TRBV27, the J call TRBJ2-7; 10 nucleotides align to TRBD1. The CDR3 is 14 amino acids. The trim removed 5 bases at V and 3 bases at J, leaving 4 bases unmatched. Looked up from germline, CDR1 is MNHEY and CDR2 is SMNVEV (reference sequence). CDR3 protein: CASSRTGGGYEQYF. The CDR3, as DNA: TGTGCCAGCAGTAGGACAGGGGGAGGCTACGAGCAGTACTTC.

The chain combines TRBV10-2 with TRBJ2-3; D remains unclear. Germline V lookup: CDR1 WSHSY, CDR2 SAAADI. Deletions cut 3 bases from V and 3 bases from J, with 10 bases between. CDR3 length equals 14 residues. CDR3 sequence: CASSDMLGTDTQYF. The CDR3 nucleotides read TGCGCCAGCAGTGATATGCTAGGGACAGATACGCAGTATTTT.

V gene TRBV28 combines with J gene TRBJ2-3; D might be TRBD1 or TRBD2, each matching 5 bases. V was pared by 6 bases and J by 1 base, with 14 bases between. The germline V gene encodes CDR1 MDHEN and CDR2 SYDVKM. This CDR3 has 15 residues. This CDR3 is CASRGWDPRTDTQYF. The CDR3 nucleotides read TGTGCCAGCAGAGGGTGGGACCCACGCACAGATACGCAGTATTTT.

This clonotype was picked up a small number of times. The chain combines TRBV29-1 with TRBJ2-7; 12 bases are a match to TRBD2. The germline CDR1 and CDR2 sequences are SQVTM and ANQGSEA. V shed 7 bases, J shed 0 bases, and the junction held 16 bases outside the gene matches. The CDR3 length is 18 residues. The CDR3 loop reads CSASPSGRAGGISYEQYF. The CDR3 bases are TGCAGCGCCAGTCCTAGCGGGAGGGCCGGAGGGATCTCCTACGAGCAGTACTTC.

This clonotype has only a few counts. This rearrangement joins TRBV12-3 or TRBV12-4 to TRBJ2-5; weak D call: TRBD1 (5 bases). The length of the CDR3 is 13 residues. Trimming left V 1 base short and J 5 bases short, with 8 bases between. DNA for the CDR3: TGTGCCAGCAGTTTAGGCAGGGCTGAGACCCAGTACTTC. It encodes CASSLGRAETQYF.